The 17 T cell receptor beta chains in this list originate from one sample, sequenced in a study of T cell repertoires in cytomegalovirus infection. TCRdb itself ran the reads through MiXCR, one entry per CDR3 protein. Of approximately 550,000 distinct CDR3 sequences in the sample, approximately 15% were seen once. The sample consisted of CD8+ T cells from PBMCs. Every receptor here comes from a human donor in good health (CMV status not recorded). Some clones in this sample may be carry-over from other donors' samples.

This clonotype was seen many times. This chain links TRBV4-1 with TRBJ2-1, with 7 bases that match TRBD1. In germline, CDR1 is MGHRA, CDR2 YSYEKL. The CDR3 totals 16 residues. The V gene end was trimmed by 3 bases and the J gene end by 8 bases; junction bases not matched to a gene: 13. CDR3 bases: TGCGCCAGCAGCCAGCCCGATACAGGGGCCGGGGATGAGCAGTTCTTC. Protein product: CASSQPDTGAGDEQFF.

The sample holds many counts of this clonotype. The V gene is TRBV12-3 or TRBV12-4, the J gene TRBJ2-7, with TRBD1 identical over 7 bases. The junction had 12 bases not matched to a gene; V was cut back by 8 bases and J by 5 bases. The CDR3 runs 14 residues. The CDR3 reads CASSLAGGSHEQYF. DNA for the CDR3: TGTGCCAGCTCGTTGGCAGGGGGATCCCACGAGCAGTACTTC.

The V and J genes are TRBV27 and TRBJ2-5, with 11 nucleotides matching TRBD2. After removal of 5 bases from V and 4 bases from J, the junction contained 6 bases not matched to a gene. Germline loops: CDR1 MNHEY, CDR2 SMNVEV (reference sequence). This CDR3 comprises 15 residues. CDR3 DNA: TGTGCCAGCAGTGATAGCGGGGGGGCCAGAGAGACCCAGTACTTC. Residues: CASSDSGGARETQYF.

The V gene is TRBV2, the J gene TRBJ2-7; D may be TRBD1 (6 bases). The CDR3 runs 16 residues. Germline V lookup: CDR1 SNHLY, CDR2 FYNNEI. The germline V and J ends were trimmed by 2 bases and 0 bases, with 14 bases remaining between them. The DNA of the CDR3 is TGTGCCAGCAGTGAAATCAGGGGCTTAAGCTCCTACGAGCAGTACTTC. It specifies CASSEIRGLSSYEQYF.

This chain links TRBV28 with TRBJ2-1; 9 bases map to TRBD2. The CDR3 totals 16 residues. J lost 4 bases, V lost 4 bases, and 8 bases had no gene match. Germline values: CDR1 MDHEN, CDR2 SYDVKM. DNA for the CDR3: TGTGCCAGCAGTTCCCGTGGCGGGAGGGCTTACAATGAGCAGTTCTTC. Translating it yields CASSSRGGRAYNEQFF. Together with reference TRBV28 and TRBJ2-1, the CDR3 gives the full variable domain: DVKVTQSSRYLVKRTGEKVFLECVQDMDHENMFWYRQDPGLGLRLIYFSYDVKMKEKGDIPEGYSVSREKKERFSLILESASTNQTSMYLCASSSRGGRAYNEQFFGPGTRLTVL.

This clonotype was detected many times. The chain couples TRBV7-2 to TRBJ2-1; 8 bases align to TRBD1. The length of the CDR3 is 13 residues. From germline, CDR1 is SGHTA and CDR2 FQGNSA. With V trimmed by 4 bases and J by 7 bases, 3 bases remained unmatched. The CDR3 DNA sequence: TGTGCCAGCAGCTCAGGGGGCGGGAATGAGCAGTTCTTC. Its translation is CASSSGGGNEQFF.

In this sample, this clonotype turned up many times. The J gene is TRBJ2-3, the V gene TRBV4-1, with D perhaps matching TRBD2 (8 bases). Germline loops: CDR1 MGHRA, CDR2 YSYEKL. Trimming removed 1 base at V and 6 bases at J, with 14 bases between. CDR3 length equals 15 residues. CDR3 region: CASSQASGGGDTQYF. In DNA, the CDR3 is TGCGCCAGCAGCCAAGCATCGGGAGGGGGCGATACGCAGTATTTT.

The chain employs TRBV9 and TRBJ2-1; D is ambiguous. V lost 0 bases, J lost 8 bases, and 15 bases lay in between. Germline V lookup: CDR1 SGDLS, CDR2 YYNGEE. CDR3 length equals 15 residues. DNA for the CDR3: TGTGCCAGCAGCGTAGAATCCAGCCAGGTCGATGAGCAGTTCTTC. Its protein product is CASSVESSQVDEQFF. The full variable domain, in which reference TRBV9 and TRBJ2-1 provide the parts outside the CDR3, is DSGVTQTPKHLITATGQRVTLRCSPRSGDLSVYWYQQSLDQGLQFLIQYYNGEERAKGNILERFSAQQFPDLHSELNLSSLELGDSALYFCASSVESSQVDEQFFGPGTRLTVL.

Ten or more counts support this clonotype. V and J are TRBV7-9 and TRBJ2-3; 7 bases map to TRBD2. Trimming cost V 5 bases and J 6 bases; bases outside gene matches: 8. The CDR3 loop spans 14 amino acids. CDR1 and CDR2 (germline): SEHNR, FQNEAQ (reference sequence). CDR3 loop: CASSPRAGFDTQYF. The CDR3 nucleotides are TGTGCCAGCAGCCCGCGAGCGGGGTTCGATACGCAGTATTTT.

This clonotype was counted only a few times. The gene calls are TRBV28 and TRBJ1-1; D uncertain. The CDR3 covers 15 residues. The ends were cut back, 2 bases at V and 5 bases at J, with 15 bases in the middle. Germline V gene sequence: CDR1 MDHEN, CDR2 SYDVKM. CDR3 in DNA: TGTGCCAGCAGTTTAGGTTGGCCCTTAAATACTGAAGCTTTCTTT. It is translated as CASSLGWPLNTEAFF.

This clonotype was detected many times. J is TRBJ1-1 and V is TRBV27, with TRBD1 as a possible D gene (5 bases). Looked up from germline, CDR1 is MNHEY and CDR2 is SMNVEV (reference sequence). This CDR3 has 13 amino acids. Trimming stripped 8 bases from V and 0 bases from J, with 10 bases between. In nucleotides, the CDR3 is TGTGCCAGCTTAGACAGCATGAACACTGAAGCTTTCTTT. It is translated as CASLDSMNTEAFF.

With regard to this clonotype: An end of the junction does not agree with germline; a read error may underlie this. The genes are TRBV6-6 and TRBJ1-1; D is unresolved. CDR1 is MNHNY and CDR2 is SVGAGI in the germline V gene (reference sequence). The CDR3 totals 17 residues. This chain's CDR3 is CTSSFTGELGFRTEAFF. CDR3 nucleotide sequence: TGTACCAGCAGTTTTACGGGAGAATTAGGTTTCAGGACTGAAGCTTTCTTT.

This clonotype was seen ten or more times. The chain links TRBV11-3 to TRBJ2-1; perhaps TRBD1 as D (6 bases). The CDR3 is 14 amino acids. Deletions cut 5 bases from V and 4 bases from J, with 12 bases between. The germline CDR1 and CDR2 sequences are SGHNT and YENEEA. In DNA, the CDR3 is TGTGCCAGCAGCCCCAGTCAGGGGTACAATGAGCAGTTCTTC. Translating it yields CASSPSQGYNEQFF.

With respect to this clonotype: One base away lies a much larger clone, so this may be a sequencing read error. This is likely a read error, given that the CDR3 carries no conserved phenylalanine or tryptophan at its end. This chain uses TRBV15 with TRBJ2-3, with D possibly matching TRBD2 (6 bases). V was pared by 4 bases and J by 3 bases, with 11 bases between. Germline CDR1 reads LNHNV; CDR2 reads YYDKDF (reference sequence). This CDR3 is built from 14 residues. DNA of the CDR3: TGTGCCACCAGCAAGGAGGAGGGGACAGATACGCAGTATTTG. It specifies CATSKEEGTDTQYL.

The chain recombines TRBV4-1 with TRBJ1-5, with D unresolved. V gave up 1 base and J gave up 0 bases, with 7 bases separating them. The CDR3 consists of 15 residues. Germline V CDR1 and CDR2: MGHRA, YSYEKL. The CDR3 nucleotides are TGCGCCAGCAGCCAAGTGACTAATAGCAATCAGCCCCAGCATTTT. This encodes CASSQVTNSNQPQHF.

The sample holds many counts of this clonotype. The genes are TRBV7-8 and TRBJ1-3; TRBD1 aligns across 9 bases. The length of the CDR3 is 16 residues. The ends lost 5 bases at V and 2 bases at J; junction bases unmatched: 7. Germline loops: CDR1 SGHVS, CDR2 FQNEAQ. The CDR3 sequence is CASSPSRDRAGNTIYF. In nucleotides, the CDR3 is TGTGCCAGCAGCCCGTCCCGGGACAGGGCTGGAAACACCATATATTTT.

There are a few counts of this clonotype. The V gene is TRBV30, the J gene TRBJ1-2; D uncertain. The CDR3 sequence is 13 residues long. The germline CDR1 and CDR2 sequences are GTSNPN and SVGIG (reference sequence). Trimming removed 1 base at V and 4 bases at J, with 10 bases between. This chain's CDR3 is CAWSGDLAYGYTF. CDR3 DNA sequence: TGTGCCTGGAGTGGCGACCTCGCCTATGGCTACACCTTC. The whole variable domain, filled in from reference TRBV30 and TRBJ1-2, reads SQTIHQWPATLVQPVGSPLSLECTVEGTSNPNLYWYRQAAGRGLQLLFYSVGIGQISSEVPQNLSASRPQDRQFILSSKKLLLSDSGFYLCAWSGDLAYGYTFGSGTRLTVV.